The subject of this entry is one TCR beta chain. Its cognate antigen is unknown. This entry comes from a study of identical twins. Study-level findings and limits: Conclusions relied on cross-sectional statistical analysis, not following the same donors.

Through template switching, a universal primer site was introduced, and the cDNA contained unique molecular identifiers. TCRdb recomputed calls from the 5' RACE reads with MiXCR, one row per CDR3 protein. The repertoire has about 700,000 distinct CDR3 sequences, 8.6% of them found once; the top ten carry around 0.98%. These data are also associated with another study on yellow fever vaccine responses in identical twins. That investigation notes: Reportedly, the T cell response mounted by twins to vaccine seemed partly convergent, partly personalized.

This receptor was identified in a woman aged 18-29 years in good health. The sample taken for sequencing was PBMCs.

The CDR3 sequence is CASSPRGRDNTQYF. The CDR3 nucleotides read TGTGCCAGCAGCCCCCGAGGGAGGGATAATACGCAGTATTTT. The rearrangement links TRBV6-2 or TRBV6-3 to TRBJ2-3; 7 nucleotides agree with TRBD2. The CDR3 has 14 amino acids. V lost 6 bases, J lost 7 bases, and 10 bases stayed unmatched. The germline gives CDR1 MNHEY, CDR2 SVGEGT.